This T cell receptor beta chain came from a study of T-cell reconstitution after alpha-beta-depleted transplantation in children. Findings and caveats of the study: By about two months after transplant, alpha-beta T cells reportedly arose from several hundred graft clones that had expanded. Counts and diversity of T cells one year after transplant came mostly from newly produced T cells.

With V trimmed by 0 bases and J by 1 base, 4 bases remained unmatched. The CDR3 has 15 amino acids. Germline V gene data show CDR1 as SQVTM and CDR2 as ANQGSEA. The authors prepared the TCRbeta library with unique molecular identifiers. MiXCR, run by TCRdb on the PCR reads, gives a single entry per CDR3 protein. The sample carries hundreds of thousands of distinct CDR3 sequences, roughly 13% recorded once. About this clonotype itself: As yet, its antigen is unknown.

The V gene is TRBV29-1, the J gene TRBJ2-5; 8 nucleotides align to TRBD2. Material: PBMCs, mostly from graft donor cells, obtained 360 days after TCRalphabeta/CD19-depleted stem cell transplant. This receptor was identified in a male patient between 5 and 17 years old who had a stem cell transplant for acute myeloid leukemia, so the T cells may come from the graft donor. CDR3 in amino acids: CSVEDGGGVQETQYF. The CDR3 bases are TGCAGCGTTGAAGACGGGGGGGGAGTCCAAGAGACCCAGTACTTC.